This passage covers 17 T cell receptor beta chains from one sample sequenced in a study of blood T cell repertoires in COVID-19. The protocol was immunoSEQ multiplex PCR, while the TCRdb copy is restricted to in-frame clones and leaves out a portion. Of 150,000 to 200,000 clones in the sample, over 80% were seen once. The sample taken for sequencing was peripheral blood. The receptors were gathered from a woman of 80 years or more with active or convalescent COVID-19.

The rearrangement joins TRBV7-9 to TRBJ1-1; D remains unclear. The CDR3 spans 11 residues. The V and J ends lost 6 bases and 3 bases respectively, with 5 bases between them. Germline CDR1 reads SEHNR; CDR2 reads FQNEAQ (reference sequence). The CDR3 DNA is TGTGCCAGCAGTTCATACACTGAAGCTTTCTTT. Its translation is CASSSYTEAFF. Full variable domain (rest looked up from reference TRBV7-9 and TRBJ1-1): DTGVSQNPRHKITKRGQNVTFRCDPISEHNRLYWYRQTLGQGPEFLTYFQNEAQLEKSRLLSDRFSAERPKGSFSTLEIQRTEQGDSAMYLCASSSYTEAFFGQGTRLTVV.

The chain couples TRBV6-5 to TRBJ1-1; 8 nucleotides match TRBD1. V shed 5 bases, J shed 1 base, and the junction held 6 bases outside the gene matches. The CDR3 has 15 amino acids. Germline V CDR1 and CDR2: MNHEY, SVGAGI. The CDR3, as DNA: TGTGCCAGCAGTCATACCGGGACAGGGAACACTGAAGCTTTCTTT. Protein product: CASSHTGTGNTEAFF.

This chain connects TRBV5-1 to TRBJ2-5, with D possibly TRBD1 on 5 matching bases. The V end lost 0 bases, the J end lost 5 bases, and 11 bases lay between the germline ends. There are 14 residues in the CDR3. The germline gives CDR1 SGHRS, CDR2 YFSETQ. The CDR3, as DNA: TGCGCCAGCAGCTTGGCCCCAGGGCGGGAGACCCAGTACTTC. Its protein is CASSLAPGRETQYF.

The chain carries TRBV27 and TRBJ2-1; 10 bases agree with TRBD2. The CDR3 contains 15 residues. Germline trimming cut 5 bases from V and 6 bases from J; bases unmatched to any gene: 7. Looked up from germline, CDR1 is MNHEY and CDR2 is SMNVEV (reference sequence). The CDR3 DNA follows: TGTGCCAGCAGTCAAGCGGGGGGGCCGCTCAATGAGCAGTTCTTC. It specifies CASSQAGGPLNEQFF.

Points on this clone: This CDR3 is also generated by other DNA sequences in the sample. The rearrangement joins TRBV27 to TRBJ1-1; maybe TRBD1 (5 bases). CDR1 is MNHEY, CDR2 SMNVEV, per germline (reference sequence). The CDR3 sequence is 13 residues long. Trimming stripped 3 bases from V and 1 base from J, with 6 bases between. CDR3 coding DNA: TGTGCCAGCAGTTTCCAGGGGAACACTGAAGCTTTCTTT. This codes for CASSFQGNTEAFF.

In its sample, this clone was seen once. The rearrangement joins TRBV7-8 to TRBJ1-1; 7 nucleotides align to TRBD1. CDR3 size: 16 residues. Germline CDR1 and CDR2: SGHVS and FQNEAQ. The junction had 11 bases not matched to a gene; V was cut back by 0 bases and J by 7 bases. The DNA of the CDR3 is TGTGCCAGCAGCTTAGCTATTGGAGGGACAGCTTTTGAAGCTTTCTTT. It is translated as CASSLAIGGTAFEAFF. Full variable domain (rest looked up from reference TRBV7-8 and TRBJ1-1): GAGVSQSPRYKVAKRGQDVALRCDPISGHVSLFWYQQALGQGPEFLTYFQNEAQLDKSGLPSDRFFAERPEGSVSTLKIQRTQQEDSAVYLCASSLAIGGTAFEAFFGQGTRLTVV.

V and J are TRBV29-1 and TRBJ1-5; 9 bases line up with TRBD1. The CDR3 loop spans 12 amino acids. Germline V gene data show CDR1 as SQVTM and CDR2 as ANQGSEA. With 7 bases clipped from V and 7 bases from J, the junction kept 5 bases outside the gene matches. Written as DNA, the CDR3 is TGCAGCGCACAGGGGGCCGGGCAGCCCCAGCATTTT. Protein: CSAQGAGQPQHF.

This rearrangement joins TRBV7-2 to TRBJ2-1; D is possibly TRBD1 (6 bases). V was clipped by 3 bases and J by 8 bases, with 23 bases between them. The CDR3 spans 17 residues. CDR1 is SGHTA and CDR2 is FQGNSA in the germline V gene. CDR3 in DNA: TGTGCCAGCAGCTTCCAATATACTTTTGGGGGCCAGTATGAGCAGTTCTTC. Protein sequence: CASSFQYTFGGQYEQFF.

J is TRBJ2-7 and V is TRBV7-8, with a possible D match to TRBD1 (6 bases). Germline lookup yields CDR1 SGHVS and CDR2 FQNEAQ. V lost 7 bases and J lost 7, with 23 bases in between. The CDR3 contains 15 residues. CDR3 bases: TGTGCCAGCACCCCGACAGGTAATGCTCTTTGGGAGCAGTACTTC. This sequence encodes CASTPTGNALWEQYF.

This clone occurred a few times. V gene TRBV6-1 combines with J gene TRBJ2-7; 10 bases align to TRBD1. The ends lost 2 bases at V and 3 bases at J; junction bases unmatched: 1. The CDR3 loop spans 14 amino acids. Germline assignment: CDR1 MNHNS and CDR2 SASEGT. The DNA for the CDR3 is TGTGCCAGCAGTGAAAGGACAGGGGGCTACGAGCAGTACTTC. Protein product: CASSERTGGYEQYF.

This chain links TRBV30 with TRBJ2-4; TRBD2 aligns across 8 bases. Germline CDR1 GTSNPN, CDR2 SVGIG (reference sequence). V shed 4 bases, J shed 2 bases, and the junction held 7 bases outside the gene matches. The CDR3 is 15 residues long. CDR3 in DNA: TGTGCCTGGATCCGGCGGGGGGACCCCAAAAACATTCAGTACTTC. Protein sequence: CAWIRRGDPKNIQYF.

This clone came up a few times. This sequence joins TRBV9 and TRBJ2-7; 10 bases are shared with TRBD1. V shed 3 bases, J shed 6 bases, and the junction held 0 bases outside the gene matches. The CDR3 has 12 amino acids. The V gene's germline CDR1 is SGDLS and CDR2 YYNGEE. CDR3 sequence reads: CASSGTGGEQYF. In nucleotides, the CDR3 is TGTGCCAGCAGCGGGACAGGGGGCGAGCAGTACTTC.

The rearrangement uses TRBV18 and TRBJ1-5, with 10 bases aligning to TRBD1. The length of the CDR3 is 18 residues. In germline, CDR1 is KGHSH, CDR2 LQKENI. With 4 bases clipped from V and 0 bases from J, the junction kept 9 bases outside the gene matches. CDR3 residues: CASSRQGAGTYSNQPQHF. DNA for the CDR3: TGTGCCAGCTCACGACAGGGGGCCGGGACTTATAGCAATCAGCCCCAGCATTTT.

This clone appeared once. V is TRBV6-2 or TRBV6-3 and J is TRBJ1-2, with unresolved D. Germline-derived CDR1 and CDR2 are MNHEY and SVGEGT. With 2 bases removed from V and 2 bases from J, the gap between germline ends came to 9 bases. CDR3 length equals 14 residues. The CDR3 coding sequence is TGTGCCAGCAGTTACGGGCAGCCCAACTATGGCTACACCTTC. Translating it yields CASSYGQPNYGYTF.

This CDR3 is CASSPIEGGSGNTIYF. The CDR3 DNA sequence: TGTGCCAGCTCACCAATCGAAGGGGGCTCTGGAAACACCATATATTTT. V is TRBV18 and J is TRBJ1-3; D is perhaps TRBD1 (6 bases). V was cut by 2 bases and J by 0 bases, with 11 bases left in between. From germline, CDR1 is KGHSH and CDR2 LQKENI. The CDR3 has 16 residues. The full variable domain, its missing parts supplied by reference TRBV18 and TRBJ1-3, is NAGVMQNPRHLVRRRGQEARLRCSPMKGHSHVYWYRQLPEEGLKFMVYLQKENIIDESGMPKERFSAEFPKEGPSILRIQQVVRGDSAAYFCASSPIEGGSGNTIYFGEGSWLTVV.

Written as DNA, the CDR3 is TGTGCCTCCCCGACACCAAATTCCTATGGCTACACCTTC. It translates to CASPTPNSYGYTF. The J gene is TRBJ1-2, the V gene TRBV30; D call uncertain. In germline, CDR1 is GTSNPN, CDR2 SVGIG (reference sequence). The V gene lost 7 bases and the J gene lost 4 bases, with 16 bases spanning the gap. The CDR3 totals 13 residues.

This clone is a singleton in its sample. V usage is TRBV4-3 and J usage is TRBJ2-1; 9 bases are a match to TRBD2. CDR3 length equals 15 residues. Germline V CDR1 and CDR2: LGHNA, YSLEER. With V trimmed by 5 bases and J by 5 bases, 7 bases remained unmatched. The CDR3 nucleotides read TGCGCCAGCAGCTCAAGACTAGCGGAAAACAATGAGCAGTTCTTC. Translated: CASSSRLAENNEQFF.